This TCR beta chain was documented in a study of blood T cell repertoires in COVID-19 (dated by TCRdb to the early 2020s). As for the study more broadly: The collaborator samples originated in the United States, Italy and Spain and spanned the acute and convalescent phases of COVID-19. Subjects who had been exposed to COVID-19, were actively infected with it, or had recovered from it provided the deeply sampled blood TCRbeta repertoires that made up the dataset. Samples came from the ongoing ImmuneRACE study (first 160 participants) plus 1,254 subjects from 6 global collaborators. The repertoires were released in a freely available public database meant as a resource for research on the immune response to SARS-CoV-2. The prospective study material was composed of cDNA or gDNA derived from T cells, B-cell-depleted T cells, or PBMCs. Nearly every sample came with metadata listing a de-identified subject ID, COVID-19 status, age in years and sex. Where available, HLA class I and class II types were taken from metadata supplied by the sample provider and were not determined by assay-based typing.

What the work shows at the level of the full study, not this receptor alone: Clinical and demographic metadata were provided uncurated, with the amount varying by source and participant.

With regard to this clone: Its antigen is currently not known. The record has no base qualities; no much larger clone is one base away.

Trimming accounts for 7 bases at V and 11 bases at J, while the number of junction bases matched to no gene is 10. CDR1 and CDR2 (LGHDT, YNNKEL) derive from the germline V gene (reference sequence). From its cysteine to its phenylalanine, the CDR3 spans 13 amino acids. Of the read, only the CDR3 DNA is kept; its 39 bases are in frame from base 1. The immunoSEQ Assay, a bias-controlled multiplex PCR, was used to amplify TCRbeta CDR3 regions from genomic DNA. The study's processing was this. Nucleated cell counts per sample were estimated from amplification of reference gene primers within the assay. To quantify the absolute abundance of each unique TCRbeta CDR3 rearrangement, sequence reads were collapsed and filtered. For each sample, productive Simpson clonality was calculated as the square root of Simpson's diversity index across productive rearrangements. Imported from immuneACCESS, the table was reduced by TCRdb to in-frame sequences with V and J called. These copies leave out some clones; in studies compared against another copy, an unresolved V gene accounts for under half, and the cause of the remainder is not known. V, J and clone size are those of that table, while D and trimming were read from the DNA. Recorded for this sample are tens of thousands of clones; about four fifths of them occurred a single time. The top ten hold about 2.6% of the sample.

Each collaborating institution followed its own protocols to collect whole blood in K2EDTA tubes. Collaborator samples were shipped for TCRbeta analysis as frozen whole blood, isolated PBMCs, or DNA extracted from either sample type. The sequencing input was peripheral blood. The sequence links TRBV3-1 (or the pseudogene TRBV3-2) to TRBJ2-1; 8 central bases correspond to TRBD1. The clonotype comes from a woman in her sixties or seventies with acute or convalescent COVID-19. The CDR3 loop reads CASNSRGHSKQFF. The nucleotide sequence is given as TGTGCCAGCAACTCCAGGGGGCATTCTAAGCAGTTCTTC.